By share, the clone carrying this T cell receptor beta chain ranks as medium-sized. This entry comes from a study of control samples from healthy donors and cancer patients. Clones were read by immunoSEQ multiplex PCR, and TCRdb kept only the in-frame ones, dropping some. The sample lists under 95,000 clones, over 65% occurring once. The germline V gene has CDR1 SEHNR and CDR2 FQNEAQ (reference sequence). The V segment lost 1 base and the J segment 7 bases; nucleotides outside the gene matches: 7. The CDR3 is 14 amino acids. This chain links TRBV7-9 with TRBJ2-7; TRBD2 matches 7 bases. Specimen: blood. This TCR came from a man aged 50 to 60 in good health. CDR3 DNA: TGTGCCAGCAGCTTAGGCCTAGCGGAACGTGAGCAGTACTTC. This gives the protein CASSLGLAEREQYF. Together with reference TRBV7-9 and TRBJ2-7, the CDR3 gives the full variable domain: DTGVSQNPRHKITKRGQNVTFRCDPISEHNRLYWYRQTLGQGPEFLTYFQNEAQLEKSRLLSDRFSAERPKGSFSTLEIQRTEQGDSAMYLCASSLGLAEREQYFGPGTRLTVT.